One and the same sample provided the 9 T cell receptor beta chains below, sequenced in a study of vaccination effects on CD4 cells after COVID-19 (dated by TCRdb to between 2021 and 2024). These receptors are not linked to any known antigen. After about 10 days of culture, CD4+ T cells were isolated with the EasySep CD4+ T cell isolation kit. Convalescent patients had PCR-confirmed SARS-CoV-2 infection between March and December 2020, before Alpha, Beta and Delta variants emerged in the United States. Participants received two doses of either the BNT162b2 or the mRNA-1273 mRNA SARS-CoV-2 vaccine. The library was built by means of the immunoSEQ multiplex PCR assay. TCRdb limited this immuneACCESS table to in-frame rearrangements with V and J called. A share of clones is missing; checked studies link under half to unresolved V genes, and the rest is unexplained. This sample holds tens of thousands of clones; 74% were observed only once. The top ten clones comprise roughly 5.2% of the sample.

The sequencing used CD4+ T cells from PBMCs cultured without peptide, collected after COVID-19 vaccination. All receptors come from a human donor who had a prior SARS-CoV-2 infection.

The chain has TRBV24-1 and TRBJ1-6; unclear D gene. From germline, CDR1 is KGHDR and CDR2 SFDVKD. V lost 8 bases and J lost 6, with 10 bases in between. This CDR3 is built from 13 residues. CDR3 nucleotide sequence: TGTGCCACCAAAGGCAGCTTTAATTCACCCCTCCACTTT. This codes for CATKGSFNSPLHF.

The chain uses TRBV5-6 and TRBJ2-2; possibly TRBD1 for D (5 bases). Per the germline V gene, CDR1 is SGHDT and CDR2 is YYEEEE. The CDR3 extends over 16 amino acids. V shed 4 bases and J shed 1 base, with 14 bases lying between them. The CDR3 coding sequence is TGTGCCAGCAGCCGAATGACAGCCCTGAACACCGGGGAGCTGTTTTTT. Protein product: CASSRMTALNTGELFF. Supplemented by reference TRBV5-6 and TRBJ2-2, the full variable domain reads DAGVTQSPTHLIKTRGQQVTLRCSPKSGHDTVSWYQQALGQGPQFIFQYYEEEERQRGNFPDRFSGHQFPNYSSELNVNALLLGDSALYLCASSRMTALNTGELFFGEGSRLTVL.

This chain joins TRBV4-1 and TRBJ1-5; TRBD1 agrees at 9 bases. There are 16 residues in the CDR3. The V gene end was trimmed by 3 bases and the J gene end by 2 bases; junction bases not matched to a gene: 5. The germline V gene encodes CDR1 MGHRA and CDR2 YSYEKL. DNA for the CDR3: TGCGCCAGCAGCCACCCTACAGGGGGCGGCAATCAGCCCCAGCATTTT. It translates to CASSHPTGGGNQPQHF.

The CDR3 sequence is CASSYSGRAENGELFF. DNA of the CDR3: TGTGCCAGCAGTTACAGCGGGAGGGCCGAAAACGGGGAGCTGTTTTTT. J is TRBJ2-2 and V is TRBV27; 10 bases match TRBD2. The CDR3 consists of 16 residues. Germline values: CDR1 MNHEY, CDR2 SMNVEV (reference sequence). The V and J ends lost 4 bases and 7 bases, in that order; junction bases with no gene match: 9.

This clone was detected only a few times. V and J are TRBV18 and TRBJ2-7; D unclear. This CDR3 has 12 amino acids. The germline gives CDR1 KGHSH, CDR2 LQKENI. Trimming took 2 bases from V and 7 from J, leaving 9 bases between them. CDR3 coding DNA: TGTGCCAGCTCACCAACCTTTGGGGAGCAGTACTTC. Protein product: CASSPTFGEQYF.

DNA for the CDR3: TGTGCCAGCAGTTACTCGGGAACAGGAGACTATGGCTACACCTTC. Residues: CASSYSGTGDYGYTF. V and J are TRBV6-2 or TRBV6-3 and TRBJ1-2, with TRBD1 as a possible D gene (5 bases). Per the germline V gene, CDR1 is MNHEY and CDR2 is SVGEGT. V gave up 0 bases and J gave up 3 bases, with 11 bases separating them. This CDR3 has 15 residues.

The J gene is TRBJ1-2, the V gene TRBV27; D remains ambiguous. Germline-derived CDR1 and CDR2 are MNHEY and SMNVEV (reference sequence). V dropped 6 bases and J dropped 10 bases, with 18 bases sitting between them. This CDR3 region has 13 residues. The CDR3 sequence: CASRRPSMDAYTF. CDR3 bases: TGTGCCAGCAGACGACCATCCATGGATGCCTACACCTTC.

The CDR3: CASSKVVRRNADYEQYF. For the CDR3, the DNA is TGTGCCAGCAGCAAGGTCGTCAGGCGAAATGCGGACTACGAGCAGTACTTC. The chain couples TRBV5-8 to TRBJ2-7; D remains unclear. V was clipped by 4 bases and J by 3 bases, with 23 bases between them. This CDR3 contains 17 residues. Per germline, CDR1 SGHTS and CDR2 YDEGEE.

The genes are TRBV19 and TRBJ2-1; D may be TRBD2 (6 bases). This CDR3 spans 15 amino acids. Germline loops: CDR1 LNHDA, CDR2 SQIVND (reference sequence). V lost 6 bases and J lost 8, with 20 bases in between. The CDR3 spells CASSPAWVAGHEQFF. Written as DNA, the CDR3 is TGTGCCAGTAGCCCTGCGTGGGTCGCGGGGCATGAGCAGTTCTTC.